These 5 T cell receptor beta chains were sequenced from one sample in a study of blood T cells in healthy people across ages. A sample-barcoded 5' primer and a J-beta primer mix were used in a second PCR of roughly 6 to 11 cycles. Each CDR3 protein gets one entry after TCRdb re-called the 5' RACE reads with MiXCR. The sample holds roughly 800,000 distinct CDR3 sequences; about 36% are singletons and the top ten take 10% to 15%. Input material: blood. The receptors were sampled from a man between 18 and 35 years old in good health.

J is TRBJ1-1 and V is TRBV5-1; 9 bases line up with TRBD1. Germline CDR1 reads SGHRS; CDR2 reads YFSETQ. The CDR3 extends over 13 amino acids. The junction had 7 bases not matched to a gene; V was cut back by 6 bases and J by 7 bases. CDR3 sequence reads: CASNSGQGNEAFF. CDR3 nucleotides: TGCGCCAGCAACTCAGGACAGGGGAATGAAGCTTTCTTT.

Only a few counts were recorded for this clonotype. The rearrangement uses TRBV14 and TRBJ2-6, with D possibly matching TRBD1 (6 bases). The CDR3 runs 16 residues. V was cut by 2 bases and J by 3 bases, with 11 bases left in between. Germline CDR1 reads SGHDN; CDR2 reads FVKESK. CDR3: CASSQMQGYGANVLTF. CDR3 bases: TGTGCCAGCAGCCAAATGCAGGGGTATGGGGCCAACGTCCTGACTTTC.

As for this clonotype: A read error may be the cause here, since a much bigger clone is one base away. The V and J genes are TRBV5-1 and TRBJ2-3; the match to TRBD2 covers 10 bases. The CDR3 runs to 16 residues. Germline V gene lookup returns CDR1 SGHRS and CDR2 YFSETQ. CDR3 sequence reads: CVSSLSSGGYTDTQYF. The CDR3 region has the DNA TGCGTCAGCAGCCTGTCTAGCGGGGGCTACACAGATACGCAGTATTTT. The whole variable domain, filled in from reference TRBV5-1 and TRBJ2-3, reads KAGVTQTPRYLIKTRGQQVTLSCSPISGHRSVSWYQQTPGQGLQFLFEYFSETQRNKGNFPGRFSGRQFSNSRSEMNVSTLELGDSALYLCVSSLSSGGYTDTQYFGPGTRLTVL.

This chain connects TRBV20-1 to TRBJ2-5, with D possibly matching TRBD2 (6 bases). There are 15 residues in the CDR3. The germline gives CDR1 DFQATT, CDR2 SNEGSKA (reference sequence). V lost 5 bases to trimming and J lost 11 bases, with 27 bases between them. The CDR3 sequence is CSADSGNDPWGEQYF. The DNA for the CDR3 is TGCAGTGCTGATAGCGGAAACGACCCTTGGGGTGAGCAGTACTTC.

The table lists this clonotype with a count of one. The DNA for the CDR3 is TGTGCCATCTCTCCGAGCTCCTACAATGAGCAGTTCTTC. This sequence encodes CAISPSSYNEQFF. V gene TRBV10-3 combines with J gene TRBJ2-1, with D uncertain. V was shortened by 8 bases and J by 0 bases, with 8 bases between the two germline ends. Per the germline V gene, CDR1 is ENHRY and CDR2 is SYGVKD. CDR3 length equals 13 residues.